The clone carrying this T cell receptor beta chain has a count of ten or more. Antigen unknown. The CDR3 extends over 15 amino acids. V gave up 4 bases and J gave up 4 bases; unmatched junction bases: 2. CDR1 and CDR2 (germline): KGHDR, SFDVKD. This sample was taken from a study of blood T cells in healthy people across ages. Primers used in a second PCR of roughly 6 to 11 cycles were a sample-barcoded 5' primer and a J-beta primer mix. TCRdb re-called the 5' RACE reads with MiXCR, one entry per CDR3 protein. The sample lists 590,000 or so distinct CDR3 sequences, about 28% occurring once. General study findings and limits: Older age went with lower TCR beta diversity per million T cells, in a roughly linear way. With unsorted PBMCs, a conclusive comparison of naive versus antigen-experienced cells was not possible.

The V call is TRBV24-1, the J call TRBJ2-3, with 12 bases fitting TRBD2. The TCR comes from a woman aged 80 or over in good health. Material: blood. CDR3 protein: CATSETSGGPDTQYF. CDR3 in DNA: TGTGCCACCAGTGAGACTAGCGGGGGTCCAGATACGCAGTATTTT.